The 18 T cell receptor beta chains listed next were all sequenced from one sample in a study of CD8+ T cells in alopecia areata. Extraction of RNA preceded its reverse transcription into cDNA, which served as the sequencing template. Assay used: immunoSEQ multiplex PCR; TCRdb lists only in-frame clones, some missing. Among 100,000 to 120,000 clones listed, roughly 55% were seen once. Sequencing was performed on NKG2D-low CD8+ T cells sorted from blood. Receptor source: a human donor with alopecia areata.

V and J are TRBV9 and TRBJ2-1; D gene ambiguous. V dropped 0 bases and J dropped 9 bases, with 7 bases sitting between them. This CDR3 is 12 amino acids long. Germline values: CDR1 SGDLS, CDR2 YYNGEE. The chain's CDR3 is CASSVGSTEQFF. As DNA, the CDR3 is TGTGCCAGCAGCGTAGGTAGCACTGAGCAGTTCTTC.

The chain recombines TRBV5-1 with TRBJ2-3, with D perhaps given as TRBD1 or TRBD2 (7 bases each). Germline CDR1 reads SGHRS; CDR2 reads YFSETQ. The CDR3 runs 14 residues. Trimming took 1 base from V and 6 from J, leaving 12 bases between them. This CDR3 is CASSLRQGGDTQYF. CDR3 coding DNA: TGCGCCAGCAGCTTGAGACAGGGAGGGGATACGCAGTATTTT.

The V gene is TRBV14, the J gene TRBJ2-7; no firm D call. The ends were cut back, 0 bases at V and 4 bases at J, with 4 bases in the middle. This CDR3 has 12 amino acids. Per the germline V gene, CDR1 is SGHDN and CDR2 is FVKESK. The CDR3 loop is CASSQDSYEQYF. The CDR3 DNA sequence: TGTGCCAGCAGCCAAGACAGTTACGAGCAGTACTTC.

CDR3 protein: CASTRAGELGTDTQYF. The CDR3 DNA reads TGTGCCAGCACCCGAGCGGGAGAGCTCGGCACAGATACGCAGTATTTT. The chain links TRBV13 to TRBJ2-3; TRBD2 matches 8 bases. The V gene end was trimmed by 7 bases and the J gene end by 1 base; junction bases not matched to a gene: 10. The CDR3 is made up of 16 amino acids. In germline, CDR1 is PRHDT, CDR2 FYEKMQ (reference sequence).

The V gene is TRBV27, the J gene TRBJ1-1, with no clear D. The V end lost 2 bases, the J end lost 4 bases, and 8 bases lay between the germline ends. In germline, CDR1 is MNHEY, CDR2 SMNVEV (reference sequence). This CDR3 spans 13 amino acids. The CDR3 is CASSLGRSTEAFF. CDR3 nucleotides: TGTGCCAGCAGTTTAGGGCGAAGCACTGAAGCTTTCTTT.

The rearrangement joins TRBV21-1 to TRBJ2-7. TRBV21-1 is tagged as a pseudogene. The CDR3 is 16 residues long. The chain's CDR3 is CASSTHGGDNPYEQYF. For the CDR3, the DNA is TGTGCCAGCAGCACCCACGGAGGGGACAACCCTTACGAGCAGTACTTC.

This CDR3 is CASSGGLAGVDEQFF. The CDR3 DNA follows: TGTGCCAGCAGCGGGGGACTAGCGGGAGTTGATGAGCAGTTCTTC. The J gene is TRBJ2-1, the V gene TRBV9, with TRBD2 matching 14 bases. The germline V gene has CDR1 SGDLS and CDR2 YYNGEE. V was pared by 3 bases and J by 8 bases, with 4 bases of the junction left unmatched. This CDR3 has 15 amino acids.

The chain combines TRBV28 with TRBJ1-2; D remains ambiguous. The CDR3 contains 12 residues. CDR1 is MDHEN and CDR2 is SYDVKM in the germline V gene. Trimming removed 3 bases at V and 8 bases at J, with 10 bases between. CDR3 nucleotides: TGTGCCAGCAGTTTGTGGGAGTCAGGCTACACCTTC. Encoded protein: CASSLWESGYTF.

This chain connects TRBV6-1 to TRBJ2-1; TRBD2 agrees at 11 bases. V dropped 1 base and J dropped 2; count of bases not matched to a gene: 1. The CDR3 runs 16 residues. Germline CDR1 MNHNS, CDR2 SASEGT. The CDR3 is CASSEEGLAAYNEQFF. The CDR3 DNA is TGTGCCAGCAGTGAAGAGGGACTAGCGGCCTACAATGAGCAGTTCTTC.

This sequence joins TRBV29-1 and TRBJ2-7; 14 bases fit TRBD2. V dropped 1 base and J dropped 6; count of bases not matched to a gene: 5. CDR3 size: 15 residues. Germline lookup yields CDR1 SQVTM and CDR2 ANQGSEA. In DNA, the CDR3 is TGCAGCGTTGAAGCGGGACTAGCGGGAGTTTTCGAGCAGTACTTC. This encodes CSVEAGLAGVFEQYF.

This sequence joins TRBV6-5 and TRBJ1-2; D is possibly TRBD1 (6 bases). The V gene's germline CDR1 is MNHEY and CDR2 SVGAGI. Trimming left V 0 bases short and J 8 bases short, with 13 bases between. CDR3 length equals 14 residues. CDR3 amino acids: CASSYSRGTGGYTF. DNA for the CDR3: TGTGCCAGCAGTTACTCCCGGGGTACAGGGGGCTACACCTTC.

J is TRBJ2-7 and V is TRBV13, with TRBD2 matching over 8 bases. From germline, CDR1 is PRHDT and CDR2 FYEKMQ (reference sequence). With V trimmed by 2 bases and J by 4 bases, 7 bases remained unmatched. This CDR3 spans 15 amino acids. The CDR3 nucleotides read TGTGCCAGCAGCTTAAGCGGGAGCCCAGGATACGAGCAGTACTTC. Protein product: CASSLSGSPGYEQYF.

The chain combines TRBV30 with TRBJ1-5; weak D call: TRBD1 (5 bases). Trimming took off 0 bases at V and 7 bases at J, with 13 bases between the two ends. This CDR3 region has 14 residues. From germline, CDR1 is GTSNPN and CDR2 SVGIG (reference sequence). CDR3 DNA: TGTGCCTGGAGTGTAGCAGGGCCCCAGCAGCCCCAGCATTTT. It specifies CAWSVAGPQQPQHF.

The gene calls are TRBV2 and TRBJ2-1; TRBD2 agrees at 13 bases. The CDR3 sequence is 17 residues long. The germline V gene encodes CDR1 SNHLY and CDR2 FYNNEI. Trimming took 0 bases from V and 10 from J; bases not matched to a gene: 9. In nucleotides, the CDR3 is TGTGCCAGCAGTGAAGCCGGTGGACTAGCGGGAGTCCGGGAGCAGTTCTTC. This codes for CASSEAGGLAGVREQFF.

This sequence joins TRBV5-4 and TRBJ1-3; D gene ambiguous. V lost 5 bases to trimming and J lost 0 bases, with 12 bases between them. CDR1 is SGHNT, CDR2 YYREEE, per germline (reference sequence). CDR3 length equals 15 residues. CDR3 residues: CASSMMRDSGNTIYF. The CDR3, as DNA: TGTGCCAGCAGTATGATGCGAGACTCTGGAAACACCATATATTTT.

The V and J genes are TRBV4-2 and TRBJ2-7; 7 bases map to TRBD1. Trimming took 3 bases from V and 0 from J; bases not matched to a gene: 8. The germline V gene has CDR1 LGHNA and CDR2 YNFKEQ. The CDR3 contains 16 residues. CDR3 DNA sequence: TGTGCCAGCAGCCAGGAGGACAGGATAAACTCCTACGAGCAGTACTTC. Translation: CASSQEDRINSYEQYF.

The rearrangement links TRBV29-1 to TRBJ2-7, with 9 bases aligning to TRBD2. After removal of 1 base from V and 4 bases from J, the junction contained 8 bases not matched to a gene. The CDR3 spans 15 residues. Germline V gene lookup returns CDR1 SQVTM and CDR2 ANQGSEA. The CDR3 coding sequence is TGCAGCGTTGAAGTGGCGGGAGGGCCTGGATACGAGCAGTACTTC. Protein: CSVEVAGGPGYEQYF.

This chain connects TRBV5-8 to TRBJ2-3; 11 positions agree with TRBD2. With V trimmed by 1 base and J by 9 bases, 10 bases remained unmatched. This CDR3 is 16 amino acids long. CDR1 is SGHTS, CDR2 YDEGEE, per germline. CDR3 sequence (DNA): TGTGCCAGCAGCTTGAGAACTAGCGGGAGAAGTAGGACGCAGTATTTT. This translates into CASSLRTSGRSRTQYF.